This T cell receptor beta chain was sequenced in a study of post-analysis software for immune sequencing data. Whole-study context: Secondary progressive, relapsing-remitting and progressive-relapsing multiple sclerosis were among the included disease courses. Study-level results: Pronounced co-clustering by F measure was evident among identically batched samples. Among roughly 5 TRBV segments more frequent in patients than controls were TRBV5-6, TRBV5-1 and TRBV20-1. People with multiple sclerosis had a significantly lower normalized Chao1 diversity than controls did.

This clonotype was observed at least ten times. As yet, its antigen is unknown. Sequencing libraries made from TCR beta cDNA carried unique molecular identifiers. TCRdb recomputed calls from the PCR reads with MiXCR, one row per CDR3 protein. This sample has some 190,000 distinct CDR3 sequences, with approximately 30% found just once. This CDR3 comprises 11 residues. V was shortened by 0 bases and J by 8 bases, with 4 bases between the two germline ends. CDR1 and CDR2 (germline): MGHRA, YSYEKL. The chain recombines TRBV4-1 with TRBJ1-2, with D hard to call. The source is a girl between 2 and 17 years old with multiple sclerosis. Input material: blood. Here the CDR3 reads CASSQDRGYTF. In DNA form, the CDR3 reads TGCGCCAGCAGCCAAGATCGGGGCTACACCTTC.